The rows below give T cell receptor beta chains drawn from one sample of a study of beta chain features in type 1 diabetes. Sequenced by immunoSEQ multiplex PCR; TCRdb stores in-frame clones only, minus some. The sample has 130,000 to 150,000 clones; 40% to 55% are singletons. Sequencing used Tregs from blood. All receptors come from a young man in good health. Both conserved end residues are part of each CDR3. The D gene is left open where the match is weak. Size is omitted from some rows. Given values are once, few, many or a class for expanded clones.

TRBJ1-2,NA,NA,TRBV14,CASSQQHPAQVYGYTF,TGTGCCAGCAGCCAACAACATCCAGCACAGGTCTATGGCTACACCTTC
TRBJ2-2,NA,few,TRBV4-3,CASSQAVTSTGELFF,TGCGCCAGCAGCCAAGCAGTGACTAGCACCGGGGAGCTGTTTTTT
TRBJ2-3,NA,NA,TRBV5-1,CASSQLSSTDTQYF,TGCGCCAGCAGCCAACTCTCGAGCACAGATACGCAGTATTTT
TRBJ2-3,NA,NA,TRBV2,CASPGQTDTQYF,TGTGCCAGCCCAGGGCAGACAGATACGCAGTATTTT
TRBJ2-3,TRBD2,few,TRBV5-1,CASSLAGPTDTQYF,TGCGCCAGCAGCTTAGCGGGGCCCACAGATACGCAGTATTTT
TRBJ2-3,TRBD2,few,TRBV4-3,CASSSSGTSGTVDTQYF,TGCGCCAGCAGCTCATCCGGGACTAGCGGGACTGTGGATACGCAGTATTTT
TRBJ1-4,TRBD1,NA,TRBV29-1,CSATDRSVLGYEKLFF,TGCAGCGCCACGGACAGGTCCGTTTTGGGCTATGAAAAACTGTTTTTT
TRBJ2-3,NA,NA,TRBV19,CASSWTGIADTQYF,TGTGCCAGTAGTTGGACGGGAATAGCCGATACGCAGTATTTT
TRBJ1-5,TRBD1,NA,TRBV6-1,CATDRGGQPQHF,TGTGCCACCGACAGGGGTGGACAGCCCCAGCATTTT
TRBJ1-2,NA,NA,TRBV5-1,CASSPDKDGYTF,TGCGCCAGCAGCCCCGACAAGGATGGCTACACCTTC
TRBJ1-1,TRBD1,NA,TRBV27,CASRERTGLRSEAFF,TGTGCCAGCAGAGAACGGACAGGGCTTAGATCTGAAGCTTTCTTT
TRBJ1-3,NA,NA,TRBV4-2,CASSQDFGENTIYF,TGTGCCAGCAGCCAAGATTTCGGGGAAAACACCATATATTTT
TRBJ2-7,TRBD2,few,TRBV18,CASSRTSGGSYEQYF,TGTGCCAGCTCACGTACTAGCGGCGGCTCCTACGAGCAGTACTTC
TRBJ2-7,NA,NA,TRBV28,CASAGGLISYEQYF,TGTGCCAGCGCCGGGGGGCTCATTAGCTACGAGCAGTACTTC
TRBJ2-7,NA,NA,TRBV29-1,CSVQGPTGTSQYEQYF,TGCAGCGTTCAAGGCCCCACAGGGACATCCCAATACGAGCAGTACTTC
TRBJ2-3,NA,few,TRBV20-1,CSARRTDTQYF,TGCAGTGCTAGACGTACAGATACGCAGTATTTT
TRBJ1-3,NA,NA,TRBV5-1,CASSLDYSGNTIYF,TGCGCCAGCAGCTTGGACTACTCTGGAAACACCATATATTTT
TRBJ1-5,TRBD1,NA,TRBV19,CASSTTGDQPQHF,TGTGCCAGTAGTACGACAGGGGATCAGCCCCAGCATTTT
TRBJ2-2,NA,few,TRBV5-4,CASRNSPGELFF,TGTGCCAGCAGGAACAGCCCCGGGGAGCTGTTTTTT
TRBJ1-5,NA,few,TRBV7-2,CASSGGGNQPQHF,TGTGCCAGCAGCGGGGGCGGCAATCAGCCCCAGCATTTT
TRBJ2-5,TRBD1,NA,TRBV10-3,CATSEGQGQQTQYF,TGTGCCACCAGTGAGGGACAGGGTCAGCAGACCCAGTACTTC
TRBJ2-5,NA,NA,TRBV29-1,CSGTDTGETQYF,TGCAGCGGGACGGACACGGGCGAGACCCAGTACTTC
TRBJ1-1,TRBD1,NA,TRBV7-2,CASSSTGLTEAFF,TGTGCCAGCAGCTCGACAGGGCTCACTGAAGCTTTCTTT
TRBJ1-6,TRBD1,NA,TRBV2,CASRDRGRGNSPLHF,TGTGCCAGCAGAGACAGGGGGCGTGGTAATTCACCCCTCCACTTT
TRBJ1-1,TRBD1,few,TRBV6-6,CASSYSRTGGNTEAFF,TGTGCCAGCAGTTACTCGAGGACAGGGGGGAACACTGAAGCTTTCTTT
TRBJ1-1,NA,NA,TRBV29-1,CSVLVGRRLNTEAFF,TGCAGCGTCCTCGTGGGCCGTCGGTTGAACACTGAAGCTTTCTTT
TRBJ1-4,NA,NA,TRBV4-1,CASSQVLGHVTEKLFF,TGCGCCAGCAGCCAAGTGTTGGGACACGTTACTGAAAAACTGTTTTTT
TRBJ2-1,NA,once,TRBV1,CTSSQDTSASGKGYNEQFF,TGCACCAGCAGCCAAGATACCAGTGCTAGCGGGAAGGGGTACAATGAGCAGTTCTTC
TRBJ2-3,TRBD2,few,TRBV30,CAWSWGETSGGAAQYF,TGTGCCTGGAGTTGGGGGGAAACTAGCGGGGGGGCAGCGCAGTATTTT
TRBJ2-7,NA,few,TRBV18,CASSPVSDWSTYEQYF,TGTGCCAGCTCACCAGTTTCAGACTGGTCTACCTACGAGCAGTACTTC
TRBJ2-1,TRBD2,NA,TRBV27,CASSRGLAGVGSYNEQFF,TGTGCCAGCAGCCGGGGACTAGCGGGAGTCGGCTCCTACAATGAGCAGTTCTTC
TRBJ2-3,NA,NA,TRBV5-6,CASSLNLEDTQYF,TGTGCCAGCAGCCTTAACTTAGAAGATACGCAGTATTTT
TRBJ2-3,NA,NA,TRBV6-4,CASSKTGTLSTDTQYF,TGTGCCAGCAGCAAGACCGGGACTTTAAGCACAGATACGCAGTATTTT
TRBJ1-1,NA,once,TRBV9,CASSVTVNTEAFF,TGTGCCAGCAGCGTCACAGTGAACACTGAAGCTTTCTTT
TRBJ2-2,TRBD1,once,TRBV19,CASQTGVDTGELFF,TGTGCCAGTCAGACAGGGGTGGACACCGGGGAGCTGTTTTTT
TRBJ2-1,NA,few,TRBV7-8,CASSLAGRGGFDEQFF,TGTGCCAGCAGCTTAGCGGGGAGAGGCGGTTTCGATGAGCAGTTCTTC
TRBJ2-1,NA,few,TRBV7-8,CASSFQFSSYNEQFF,TGTGCCAGCAGCTTCCAGTTCAGCTCCTACAATGAGCAGTTCTTC
TRBJ1-3,NA,few,TRBV18,CASSPDRAGNTIYF,TGTGCCAGCTCACCTGATCGAGCGGGAAACACCATATATTTT